This passage covers 22 T cell receptor beta chains from one sample sequenced in a study of shared clonotypes between healthy human individuals. CD45RO negativity and positive selection for CCR7 defined naive CD8 cells, a population that excluded terminally differentiated effector memory CD45RA+ cells. Method: immunoSEQ multiplex PCR; TCRdb's copy keeps in-frame clones and lacks some. This table holds 750,000 to 1,000,000 clones, about 92% found once. Sequences were obtained from naive CD8+ T cells sorted from blood. The receptors were gathered from a man younger than 40 in good health.

V gene TRBV27 combines with J gene TRBJ1-2, with 7 bases fitting TRBD1. The CDR3 is 14 amino acids. Germline CDR1 is MNHEY and CDR2 is SMNVEV (reference sequence). V was pared by 5 bases and J by 2 bases, with 5 bases of the junction left unmatched. CDR3 in DNA: TGTGCCAGCAGTCTGTCGACAGGGAACTATGGCTACACCTTC. Amino acids: CASSLSTGNYGYTF.

The chain links TRBV7-2 to TRBJ2-7; D is possibly TRBD1 or TRBD2 (5 bases each). Germline CDR1 SGHTA, CDR2 FQGNSA. The CDR3 loop spans 15 amino acids. The V end was cut by 4 bases, the J end by 4 bases, with 17 bases between. This chain's CDR3 is CASSYFHGAAYEQYF. In DNA form, the CDR3 reads TGTGCCAGCAGCTATTTCCACGGGGCTGCTTACGAGCAGTACTTC. Supplemented by reference TRBV7-2 and TRBJ2-7, the full variable domain reads GAGVSQSPSNKVTEKGKDVELRCDPISGHTALYWYRQSLGQGLEFLIYFQGNSAPDKSGLPSDRFSAERTGGSVSTLTIQRTQQEDSAVYLCASSYFHGAAYEQYFGPGTRLTVT.

The chain combines TRBV7-9 with TRBJ1-1, with TRBD1 as a possible D gene (5 bases). Trimming left V 0 bases short and J 7 bases short, with 18 bases between. The CDR3 totals 16 residues. Germline loops: CDR1 SEHNR, CDR2 FQNEAQ (reference sequence). The CDR3 is CASSLAQAGWWGEAFF. The CDR3 nucleotides are TGTGCCAGCAGCTTAGCCCAAGCAGGGTGGTGGGGTGAAGCTTTCTTT.

This chain links TRBV27 with TRBJ2-3; 8 bases align to TRBD2. The CDR3 sequence is 18 residues long. Germline trimming cut 3 bases from V and 1 base from J; bases unmatched to any gene: 12. CDR1 and CDR2 (germline): MNHEY, SMNVEV (reference sequence). The CDR3 loop is CASSLVTTRSGGTDTQYF. CDR3 nucleotides: TGTGCCAGCAGTTTGGTAACGACTCGTAGCGGGGGCACAGATACGCAGTATTTT.

V is TRBV5-4 and J is TRBJ1-1; D uncertain. V shed 0 bases and J shed 3 bases, with 6 bases lying between them. Germline CDR1 is SGHNT and CDR2 is YYREEE (reference sequence). CDR3 length equals 13 residues. The CDR3 DNA reads TGTGCCAGCAGCTTGGATGGGGACACTGAAGCTTTCTTT. Its protein is CASSLDGDTEAFF.

V usage is TRBV5-6 and J usage is TRBJ1-1; a possible D gene is TRBD1 (5 bases). The CDR3 spans 14 residues. The V end lost 7 bases, the J end lost 1 base, and 14 bases lay between the germline ends. Germline values: CDR1 SGHDT, CDR2 YYEEEE. The CDR3 DNA is TGTGCCAGCGAGCCGGACCAGGGGAACACTGAAGCTTTCTTT. Protein product: CASEPDQGNTEAFF.

V usage is TRBV7-9 and J usage is TRBJ2-7, with D unresolved. The CDR3 extends over 14 amino acids. Trimming removed 3 bases from V and 4 bases from J, with 13 bases in between. CDR1 and CDR2 from the germline V gene are SEHNR and FQNEAQ (reference sequence). The CDR3 sequence is CASSLANRPYEQYF. For the CDR3, the DNA is TGTGCCAGCAGCTTGGCTAATAGGCCATACGAGCAGTACTTC.

This chain uses TRBV15 with TRBJ1-2; tentative D call: TRBD1 (5 bases). Germline V gene lookup returns CDR1 LNHNV and CDR2 YYDKDF (reference sequence). V was pared by 3 bases and J by 5 bases, with 16 bases between. The CDR3 consists of 15 residues. CDR3 coding DNA: TGTGCCACCAGCAGCCGGGACGCTAACTTTTATGGCTACACCTTC. It is translated as CATSSRDANFYGYTF.

The genes are TRBV7-3 and TRBJ2-3; TRBD1 matches 8 bases. Losses at the gene ends were 1 base for V and 0 bases for J; bases not matched to a gene: 3. The CDR3 loop spans 16 amino acids. Germline assignment: CDR1 SGHTA and CDR2 FQGTGA. In DNA, the CDR3 is TGTGCCAGCAGCTTAATAGGGACAGGCAGCACAGATACGCAGTATTTT. Translation gives CASSLIGTGSTDTQYF.

J is TRBJ2-3 and V is TRBV7-9; 12 positions match TRBD2. Germline V CDR1 and CDR2: SEHNR, FQNEAQ (reference sequence). The length of the CDR3 is 16 residues. Trimming removed 6 bases from V and 3 bases from J; junction bases left unmatched: 7. The CDR3 bases are TGTGCCAGCAGTCCCGGGACTAGCGGGTATACAGATACGCAGTATTTT. Residues: CASSPGTSGYTDTQYF.

The rearrangement uses TRBV19 and TRBJ2-3; 7 nucleotides line up with TRBD2. This CDR3 is 14 amino acids long. The J segment lost 2 bases and the V segment lost 7 bases, leaving 6 bases of the junction unmatched. The V gene's germline CDR1 is LNHDA and CDR2 SQIVND (reference sequence). For the CDR3, the DNA is TGTGCCAGTACTCCTAGCGGTTACACAGATACGCAGTATTTT. It codes for CASTPSGYTDTQYF.

This chain joins TRBV28 and TRBJ2-7; 9 bases are shared with TRBD2. V lost 6 bases and J lost 6; bases outside the gene matches: 12. The CDR3 loop spans 15 amino acids. CDR1 is MDHEN and CDR2 is SYDVKM in the germline V gene. The CDR3 here is CASRPWAGGLLEQYF. The CDR3 DNA is TGTGCCAGCAGACCCTGGGCGGGAGGGCTCCTCGAGCAGTACTTC.

This chain joins TRBV5-6 and TRBJ2-3; 9 nucleotides line up with TRBD1. There are 15 residues in the CDR3. Germline V lookup: CDR1 SGHDT, CDR2 YYEEEE. V lost 2 bases, J lost 3 bases, and 4 bases stayed unmatched. The CDR3 region has the DNA TGTGCCAGCAGCTTTCCGGGACAGGGTACAGATACGCAGTATTTT. It translates to CASSFPGQGTDTQYF.

This sequence joins TRBV7-2 and TRBJ2-5; D not certain. The CDR3 has 14 amino acids. Trimming cost V 4 bases and J 5 bases, with 14 bases left between them. Germline V gene lookup returns CDR1 SGHTA and CDR2 FQGNSA. The CDR3 protein is CASSSWTVRETQYF. CDR3 sequence (DNA): TGTGCCAGCAGCTCGTGGACGGTCCGGGAGACCCAGTACTTC. The entire variable domain, with the rest obtained from reference TRBV7-2 and TRBJ2-5, is as follows: GAGVSQSPSNKVTEKGKDVELRCDPISGHTALYWYRQSLGQGLEFLIYFQGNSAPDKSGLPSDRFSAERTGGSVSTLTIQRTQQEDSAVYLCASSSWTVRETQYFGPGTRLLVL.

The rearrangement uses TRBV13 and TRBJ2-2; a possible D gene is TRBD1 (6 bases). Trimming took 5 bases from V and 7 from J, leaving 8 bases between them. CDR1 PRHDT and CDR2 FYEKMQ come from the germline V gene (reference sequence). This CDR3 comprises 12 residues. The CDR3 spells CASSPQGGELFF. The CDR3 region has the DNA TGTGCCAGCAGCCCACAGGGCGGGGAGCTGTTTTTT.

The chain carries TRBV18 and TRBJ2-1; TRBD2 is a possible D gene (6 bases). Germline values: CDR1 KGHSH, CDR2 LQKENI. The CDR3 runs to 14 residues. V lost 5 bases, J lost 2 bases, and 10 bases lay in between. In nucleotides, the CDR3 is TGTGCCAGCTCATCCCCGGGAGCCTACAATGAGCAGTTCTTC. Translated, it gives CASSSPGAYNEQFF.

V gene TRBV28 combines with J gene TRBJ2-7; the D is unclear. Trimming shortened V by 5 bases and J by 2 bases, and 16 bases separated the two germline ends. CDR1 and CDR2 from the germline V gene are MDHEN and SYDVKM. The CDR3 covers 15 residues. The CDR3: CASSPLPFDAYEQYF. The CDR3 coding sequence is TGTGCCAGCAGTCCACTGCCCTTTGATGCCTACGAGCAGTACTTC. The full variable domain, in which reference TRBV28 and TRBJ2-7 provide the parts outside the CDR3, is DVKVTQSSRYLVKRTGEKVFLECVQDMDHENMFWYRQDPGLGLRLIYFSYDVKMKEKGDIPEGYSVSREKKERFSLILESASTNQTSMYLCASSPLPFDAYEQYFGPGTRLTVT.

The chain joins TRBV7-8 to TRBJ2-7, with 7 positions matching TRBD1. CDR3 length: 13 amino acids. CDR1 SGHVS and CDR2 FQNEAQ come from the germline V gene. V was pared by 5 bases and J by 4 bases, with 5 bases of the junction left unmatched. The CDR3 sequence: CASSPGQPYEQYF. The CDR3 bases are TGTGCCAGCAGCCCGGGACAGCCATACGAGCAGTACTTC.

The chain is built from TRBV19 and TRBJ1-1; 8 bases match TRBD1. The germline CDR1 and CDR2 sequences are LNHDA and SQIVND (reference sequence). The V and J ends lost 3 bases and 0 bases, in that order; junction bases with no gene match: 3. CDR3 length: 15 residues. The CDR3 bases are TGTGCCAGTAGTATTTGGACAGGGATGAACACTGAAGCTTTCTTT. As protein: CASSIWTGMNTEAFF.

The V gene is TRBV7-9, the J gene TRBJ2-7, with D perhaps matching TRBD1 (9 bases). CDR1 SEHNR and CDR2 FQNEAQ come from the germline V gene (reference sequence). The CDR3 is 16 residues long. Trimming stripped 5 bases from V and 2 bases from J, with 19 bases between. CDR3 DNA sequence: TGTGCCAGCAGCGCACCGGGGGGGACAGGGACCTACGAGCAGTACTTC. Translating it yields CASSAPGGTGTYEQYF. Drawing the rest from reference TRBV7-9 and TRBJ2-7, the complete variable domain is DTGVSQNPRHKITKRGQNVTFRCDPISEHNRLYWYRQTLGQGPEFLTYFQNEAQLEKSRLLSDRFSAERPKGSFSTLEIQRTEQGDSAMYLCASSAPGGTGTYEQYFGPGTRLTVT.

The chain links TRBV27 to TRBJ2-2; 12 bases align to TRBD2. Trimming at V came to 6 bases and at J to 8 bases, leaving 1 base not matched to a gene. The CDR3 is 13 residues long. Germline loops: CDR1 MNHEY, CDR2 SMNVEV (reference sequence). The CDR3: CASRGLAGGELFF. The CDR3 DNA reads as TGTGCCAGCAGAGGACTAGCGGGAGGGGAGCTGTTTTTT.

This chain joins TRBV4-2 and TRBJ2-7; 8 positions match TRBD2. CDR1 and CDR2 from the germline V gene are LGHNA and YNFKEQ. The CDR3 has 14 residues. Germline trimming cut 3 bases from V and 2 bases from J; bases unmatched to any gene: 3. The CDR3 loop reads CASSQAGGAYEQYF. CDR3 DNA sequence: TGTGCCAGCAGCCAGGCGGGAGGCGCCTACGAGCAGTACTTC.